The source of this TCR beta chain is a study of blood T cell repertoires in COVID-19. Study in general: Samples came from the United States, Italy and Spain, spanning acute and convalescent COVID-19.

The protocol was immunoSEQ multiplex PCR, while the TCRdb copy is restricted to in-frame clones and leaves out a portion. The sample has approximately 310,000 clones, about nine tenths seen once. In terms of age and location, participants ranged from roughly 18 to 95 years and lived in about two dozen US areas. Participant reports of clinical history set cohort assignment. In Cohort 3, a recovered donor had either two negative PCRs, clearance, or symptom resolution. This receptor was obtained from a man aged 55 to 69 who had recovered from COVID-19. The sample taken for sequencing was PBMCs or T cells enriched from blood (not recorded which).

CDR3 amino acids: CASSVDSLSGNTIYF. The CDR3 nucleotides read TGTGCCAGCAGCGTCGACAGCCTCTCTGGAAACACCATATATTTT. The V call is TRBV5-4, the J call TRBJ1-3, with TRBD1 as a possible D gene (5 bases). Trimming stripped 4 bases from V and 0 bases from J, with 11 bases between. The CDR3 is made up of 15 amino acids. Germline loops: CDR1 SGHNT, CDR2 YYREEE (reference sequence).